This T cell receptor (beta chain) was identified during a study of vaccination effects on CD4 cells after COVID-19. Turning to the study itself: It was a median of 72 days after the second dose that post-vaccine samples were obtained. Study-level points and caveats: Clonal contraction was marked in infection- and vaccine-induced clones late after vaccination.

To note about this clone: Its target is not known.

Before any sequencing was done, the ViraFEST assay used viral peptide pools to expand antigen-specific CD4+ T cells. Isolation of CD4+ T cells took place after about ten days of culture. Two-dose BNT162b2 or mRNA-1273 vaccination was given to participants. The authors replaced half the medium with IL-2 medium on days 3 and 7. Libraries were prepared by immunoSEQ multiplex PCR; TCRdb keeps only in-frame clonotypes and omits some of them. Here the sample spans under 35,000 clones, 65% to 80% being singletons. Looked up from germline, CDR1 is SGHTA and CDR2 is FQGNSA. This CDR3 spans 13 amino acids. V shed 5 bases and J 3 bases; nucleotides not matched to a gene: 3.

The TCR originated in a human donor who received a COVID-19 vaccine. The specimen was CD4+ T cells from PBMCs cultured with HCoV-NL63 spike peptides, collected after COVID-19 vaccination. The chain joins TRBV7-2 to TRBJ1-2; TRBD1 agrees at 7 bases. The CDR3 loop reads CASSADRDYGYTF. The CDR3 bases are TGTGCCAGCAGCGCTGACAGGGACTATGGCTACACCTTC.